Listed below are T cell receptor beta chains from one sample, sequenced in a study of T-cell reconstitution after alpha-beta-depleted transplantation in children. TCRdb recomputed calls from the PCR reads with MiXCR, one row per CDR3 protein. The sample lists 200,000 to 250,000 distinct CDR3 sequences, roughly a tenth seen once, with about 28% in the top ten. This material consisted of PBMCs, taken before TCRalphabeta/CD19-depleted stem cell transplant. The receptors originated from a child under three years old with acute myeloid leukemia, due to receive a stem cell transplant. The CDR3 runs from the conserved cysteine through the conserved F or W. The D gene is left open where the match is weak. Each size is how often the clone was seen (once, few, many) or a class if it is expanded.

TRBV5-6	many	.	TRBJ1-2	TGTGCCAGCAGGCCGACACCCGGTGGCTACACCTTC	CASRPTPGGYTF
TRBV7-9	many	TRBD1	TRBJ2-2	TGTGCCAGCAGTTCCGGGACAGGGAGGATGTTTTTT	CASSSGTGRMFF
TRBV4-1	many	.	TRBJ2-1	TGCGCCAGCAGCCAAGAACTAGTTACCCCCAATGAGCAGTTCTTC	CASSQELVTPNEQFF
TRBV29-1	many	TRBD1	TRBJ2-2	TGCAGCGTGCCGGGACAGGTTAACACCGGGGAGCTGTTTTTT	CSVPGQVNTGELFF
TRBV28	many	.	TRBJ2-4	TGTGCCAGCAGAGACAGTATAGCCAAAAACATTCAGTACTTC	CASRDSIAKNIQYF
TRBV7-2	many	.	TRBJ2-4	TGTGCCAGCGGTCGGGGCCTCGGGGAAAACATTCAGTACTTC	CASGRGLGENIQYF
TRBV5-6	many	.	TRBJ1-1	TGTGCCAGCAGCTTGGAGGGTGGCCCCGGCCTTATGAACACTGAAGCTTTCTTT	CASSLEGGPGLMNTEAFF
TRBV12-3/TRBV12-4	many	TRBD1	TRBJ1-5	TGTGCCAGCAGTTGGGACAGGGATCAGCCCCAGCATTTT	CASSWDRDQPQHF
TRBV6-1	many	TRBD2	TRBJ2-3	TGTGCCAGCAGTGGGCGACTAGCGGGAGGCCTCGATACGCAGTATTTT	CASSGRLAGGLDTQYF
TRBV10-3	many	TRBD2	TRBJ2-7	TGTGCCACCTGCCTAGCGGGAACTGACGAGCAGTACTTC	CATCLAGTDEQYF
TRBV20-1	once	.	TRBJ2-5	TGCATCTCGAAAGCGACTGGTGCAGGAGAGACCCAGTACTTC	CISKATGAGETQYF